The rows below give T cell receptor beta chains drawn from one sample of a study of spatial heterogeneity in lung cancer. TCRdb ran MiXCR on the 5' RACE reads and lists one entry per CDR3 protein. The table records tens of thousands of distinct CDR3 sequences, approximately 10% of them present only once. Sequencing used PBMCs, obtained at follow-up. These TCRs come from a male donor with early-stage non-small cell lung cancer. Each CDR3 is given with its conserved first and last residue. The order of the fields is V gene, J gene, D gene, clone size, CDR3 DNA, CDR3 protein. D genes are given only for firm matches. Not all rows give a size; the values are once, few, many and, for expanded clones, a class.

TRBV6-5,TRBJ2-1,TRBD2,many,TGTGCCAGCACCCCCGGGAGGGGGTCTTTCAATGAGCAGTTCTTC,CASTPGRGSFNEQFF
TRBV29-1,TRBJ2-5,NA,many,TGCAGCCCATTCCAACAGTCCCACGAGACCCAGTACTTC,CSPFQQSHETQYF
TRBV12-3/TRBV12-4,TRBJ1-1,NA,many,TGTGCCAGCAGTTTAAGCCAGATTCGGGACACTGAAGCTTTCTTT,CASSLSQIRDTEAFF
TRBV5-1,TRBJ1-1,NA,few,TGCGCCACCCAGGTGGGGGTGAACACTGAAGCTTTCTTT,CATQVGVNTEAFF
TRBV20-1,TRBJ2-3,NA,many,TGCAGTGCTGGGCTCCCCGACAACACAGATACGCAGTATTTT,CSAGLPDNTDTQYF
TRBV7-9,TRBJ1-6,NA,NA,TGTGCCAGCAGCTTAGGCCGCGCCGGTAATTCACCCCTCCACTTT,CASSLGRAGNSPLHF
TRBV12-3/TRBV12-4,TRBJ1-1,NA,many,TGTGCCAGCAGTCCTGGTCAATCGAACACTGAAGCTTTCTTT,CASSPGQSNTEAFF
TRBV20-1,TRBJ2-1,NA,many,TGCAGTGCTAGAGGTTCGGGGAATGAGCAGTTCTTC,CSARGSGNEQFF
TRBV7-9,TRBJ1-6,NA,large,TGTGCGGTGGAGGGCGAGTCTGGAAGATCACCCCTCCACTTT,CAVEGESGRSPLHF
TRBV12-3/TRBV12-4,TRBJ2-7,NA,once,TGTGCCAGCAGTTTCGAGAGAAACTACGAGCAGTACTTC,CASSFERNYEQYF
TRBV30,TRBJ1-5,TRBD1,many,TGTGCCTGGAGTCGACAGGGACATCAGCCCCAGCATTTT,CAWSRQGHQPQHF
TRBV5-1,TRBJ2-7,TRBD1,few,TGCGCCAGCAGCTTTGGGACAGCCGGAGGTAACGAGCAGTACTTC,CASSFGTAGGNEQYF
TRBV7-2,TRBJ2-1,TRBD2,many,TGTGCCAGCAGCCTCAACCCGGGACTAGCGGGCAATGAGCAGTTCTTC,CASSLNPGLAGNEQFF
TRBV7-9,TRBJ2-1,TRBD1,many,TGTGCCAGCAGCTTAGACAGGGGGCATGAGCAGTTCTTC,CASSLDRGHEQFF
TRBV7-2,TRBJ2-7,NA,few,TGTGCCAGCAGCGCTTACTACGAGCAGTACTTC,CASSAYYEQYF
TRBV13,TRBJ2-2,NA,NA,TGTGCCAGCAGCTCCACCGGGGCCTCGAGCACCGGGGAGCTGTTTTTT,CASSSTGASSTGELFF
TRBV11-2,TRBJ2-1,TRBD2,NA,TGTGCCAGCAGCTTTACTAGCGGGAGTGGCAATGAGCAGTTCTTC,CASSFTSGSGNEQFF
TRBV2,TRBJ1-6,NA,NA,TGTGCCAGCACCCAGACAGGAGGTAATTCACCCCTCCACTTT,CASTQTGGNSPLHF
TRBV5-1,TRBJ2-5,TRBD2,NA,TGCGCCAGCAGCTTAACTAGCGGGGAAGGAGAGACCCAGTACTTC,CASSLTSGEGETQYF
TRBV7-9,TRBJ2-7,TRBD2,many,TGTGCCAGCAGCTTAGAAGCGGGAGTCGAGCAGTACTTC,CASSLEAGVEQYF
TRBV3-1,TRBJ1-2,NA,many,TGTGCCAGCAGCCAATTAGGGAGTGACAACTATGGCTACACCTTC,CASSQLGSDNYGYTF
TRBV9,TRBJ1-2,NA,few,TGTGCCAGCACCCTCGGAGTAGCTAACTATGGCTACACCTTC,CASTLGVANYGYTF
TRBV18,TRBJ1-4,NA,many,TGTGCCAGCTCAACCGGATTACCAACTAATGAAAAACTGTTTTTT,CASSTGLPTNEKLFF
TRBV18,TRBJ2-3,TRBD2,many,TGTGCCAGCTCACCAAAACTAGCGGGGACAGATACGCAGTATTTT,CASSPKLAGTDTQYF
TRBV11-2,TRBJ2-7,NA,NA,TGTGCCAGCAGCCGCCGGACGGCCACAAGGGACTTC,CASSRRTATRDF
TRBV5-1,TRBJ2-7,TRBD2,many,TGCGCCAGCAGCTTGGAGCTAGCGGCGGACGAGCAGTACTTC,CASSLELAADEQYF
TRBV4-2,TRBJ2-3,TRBD2,many,TGTGCCAGCAGCCAAAGGACTAGCGGGGGAAGCACAGATACGCAGTATTTT,CASSQRTSGGSTDTQYF
TRBV5-1,TRBJ1-1,TRBD1,many,TGCGCCAGCAGCTTGGAACAGGGGATGAACACTGAAGCTTTCTTT,CASSLEQGMNTEAFF
TRBV21-1,TRBJ1-2,NA,few,TGTGCCAGCAGCAAAGCGGCAGGGTCCGGCTACACCTTC,CASSKAAGSGYTF
TRBV20-1,TRBJ2-2,TRBD1,many,TGCAGTGCTAGGGACAGGGAGTCGAACACCGGGGAGCTGTTTTTT,CSARDRESNTGELFF
TRBV11-3,TRBJ2-1,NA,few,TGTGCCAGCAGCTTAGATCGGGGCAATGAGCAGTTCTTC,CASSLDRGNEQFF
TRBV12-3/TRBV12-4,TRBJ1-2,TRBD1,many,TGTGCCAGCACCACGAACCCAGGGGGTAACTATGGCTACACCTTC,CASTTNPGGNYGYTF
TRBV28,TRBJ2-1,NA,few,TGTGCCAGTCTCCCAGTGGAGGAGGATGAGCAGTTCTTC,CASLPVEEDEQFF
TRBV18,TRBJ2-2,TRBD2,few,TGTGCCAGCTCGCCAACTAGCGGGGCCAACACCGGGGAGCTGTTTTTT,CASSPTSGANTGELFF
TRBV2,TRBJ1-2,NA,many,TGTGCCAGCAGTGAAGGGGGGACACTCAACTATGGCTACACCTTC,CASSEGGTLNYGYTF
TRBV14,TRBJ2-7,TRBD1,many,TGTGCCAGCAGCCAAGACCCGAAGATGGGACAGATCTCCTACGAGCAGTACTTC,CASSQDPKMGQISYEQYF
TRBV7-2,TRBJ1-1,TRBD1,many,TGTGCCAGCAGCCGACAGGGAAGCACTGAAGCTTTCTTT,CASSRQGSTEAFF
TRBV7-2,TRBJ1-1,NA,many,TGTGCCAGCAGCTCCCTACAGGGCACGACTGAAGCTTTCTTT,CASSSLQGTTEAFF
TRBV4-2,TRBJ2-7,NA,few,TGTGCCAGCAGCCACCCCGTGGAGACAGGAGCTTACGAGCAGTACTTC,CASSHPVETGAYEQYF
TRBV9,TRBJ1-1,NA,many,TGTGCCAGCAGCGTAGCAGTGAACACTGAAGCTTTCTTT,CASSVAVNTEAFF
TRBV20-1,TRBJ2-7,NA,NA,TGCAGTGCTAGACTGGCAGGGATTGAGCGCGAGCAGTACTTC,CSARLAGIEREQYF
TRBV7-9,TRBJ2-1,NA,NA,TGTGCCAGCAGCTTAAGTACGAGCGGGCGGCCGCGGCAGTTCTTC,CASSLSTSGRPRQFF
TRBV6-5,TRBJ2-7,NA,NA,TGTGCCAGCAGCCGCGACTTAGCGCCTCCCTACGAGCAGTACTTC,CASSRDLAPPYEQYF
TRBV14,TRBJ2-7,NA,many,TGTGCCAGCAGCCACCCGGGTCTCTCCTACGAGCAGTACTTC,CASSHPGLSYEQYF
TRBV20-1,TRBJ2-7,NA,few,TGCAGTGGGGGGACCTACGAGCAGTACTTC,CSGGTYEQYF
TRBV2,TRBJ1-4,NA,NA,TGTGCCAGCTCTATAGTCAGGAGTAATGAAAAACTGTTTTTT,CASSIVRSNEKLFF